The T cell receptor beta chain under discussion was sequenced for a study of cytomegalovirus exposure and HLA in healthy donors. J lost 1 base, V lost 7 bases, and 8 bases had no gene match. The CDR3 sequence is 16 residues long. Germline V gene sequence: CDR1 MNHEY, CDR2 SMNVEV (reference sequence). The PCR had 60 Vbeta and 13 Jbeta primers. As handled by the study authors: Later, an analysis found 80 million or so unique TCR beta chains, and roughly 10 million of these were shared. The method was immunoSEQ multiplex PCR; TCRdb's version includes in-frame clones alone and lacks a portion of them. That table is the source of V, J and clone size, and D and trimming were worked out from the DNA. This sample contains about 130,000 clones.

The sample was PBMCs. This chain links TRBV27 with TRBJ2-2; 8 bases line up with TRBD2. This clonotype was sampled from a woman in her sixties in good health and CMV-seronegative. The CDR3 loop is CASTRMSGGNTGELFF. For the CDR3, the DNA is TGTGCCAGCACCAGAATGAGCGGGGGGAACACCGGGGAGCTGTTTTTT.